These 8 T cell receptor beta chains were all obtained from the same sample, sequenced in a study of technical replicates of blood from a handful of donors. TCRdb's table, derived via immunoSEQ multiplex PCR, lists solely in-frame clones and lacks some. Of tens of thousands of clones in the sample, over 90% were seen once. The sample taken for sequencing was T cells isolated from PBMCs. These receptors all come from a human donor in good health.

The chain combines TRBV5-6 with TRBJ2-1; tentatively, D is TRBD2 (6 bases). This CDR3 region has 13 residues. The V end lost 0 bases, the J end lost 8 bases, and 9 bases lay between the germline ends. Germline V CDR1 and CDR2: SGHDT, YYEEEE. The CDR3 nucleotides are TGTGCCAGCAGCTTGGGACTAGTCCATGAGCAGTTCTTC. It specifies CASSLGLVHEQFF.

The CDR3 nucleotides are TGTGCCAGCAGCCAAGAGACAGGGGCGAGAGGCTACACCTTC. Translated, it gives CASSQETGARGYTF. The chain uses TRBV4-2 and TRBJ1-2; 8 bases fit TRBD1. This CDR3 is built from 14 residues. After removal of 0 bases from V and 8 bases from J, the junction contained 5 bases not matched to a gene. The germline gives CDR1 LGHNA, CDR2 YNFKEQ.

This clone was picked up one time. The gene calls are TRBV5-8 and TRBJ1-4; 7 bases fit TRBD1. J was trimmed by 3 bases and V by 0 bases; bases with no gene match: 14. The CDR3 contains 19 residues. Germline V gives CDR1 SGHTS, CDR2 YDEGEE. The CDR3 loop reads CASSLGVWRQGPSNEKLFF. The CDR3 DNA is TGTGCCAGCAGCTTGGGAGTTTGGAGACAGGGCCCCTCTAATGAAAAACTGTTTTTT.

The chain employs TRBV11-3 and TRBJ2-7, with 9 bases matching TRBD2. Germline lookup yields CDR1 SGHNT and CDR2 YENEEA. The V gene end was trimmed by 1 base and the J gene end by 5 bases; junction bases not matched to a gene: 6. The CDR3 contains 15 residues. The CDR3 spells CASSLGLAGRNEQYF. The CDR3 bases are TGTGCCAGCAGCTTAGGGCTAGCGGGAAGGAACGAGCAGTACTTC.

This clone occurred once. This chain links TRBV27 with TRBJ2-2, with D tentatively TRBD1 (6 bases). CDR1 is MNHEY and CDR2 is SMNVEV in the germline V gene (reference sequence). V gave up 8 bases and J gave up 4 bases, with 14 bases separating them. There are 14 residues in the CDR3. The CDR3 sequence: CASGYRAVTGELFF. In nucleotides, the CDR3 is TGTGCCAGCGGGTACAGGGCGGTCACCGGGGAGCTGTTTTTT.

This chain joins TRBV27 and TRBJ1-4, with 8 positions matching TRBD1. Per the germline V gene, CDR1 is MNHEY and CDR2 is SMNVEV (reference sequence). Losses at the gene ends were 2 bases for V and 0 bases for J; bases not matched to a gene: 2. This CDR3 spans 16 amino acids. The CDR3 spells CASSLGQGPTNEKLFF. CDR3 bases: TGTGCCAGCAGTTTAGGACAGGGCCCAACTAATGAAAAACTGTTTTTT.

The J gene is TRBJ1-5, the V gene TRBV4-3, with TRBD1 matching over 7 bases. Looked up from germline, CDR1 is LGHNA and CDR2 is YSLEER. The J segment lost 4 bases and the V segment lost 0 bases, leaving 6 bases of the junction unmatched. The length of the CDR3 is 16 residues. The CDR3 DNA reads as TGCGCCAGCAGCCAAGATTGGACAGGCGGGAATCAGCCCCAGCATTTT. Protein: CASSQDWTGGNQPQHF.

The chain couples TRBV4-3 to TRBJ1-1; D is unresolved. The V end was cut by 0 bases, the J end by 8 bases, with 13 bases between. The CDR3 consists of 14 residues. The germline V gene has CDR1 LGHNA and CDR2 YSLEER. CDR3 nucleotides: TGCGCCAGCAGCCAAGAAAGATTGCGACAAGAAGCTTTCTTT. Translated, it gives CASSQERLRQEAFF.